This T cell receptor beta chain was captured by sequencing in a study of blood T cell repertoires in COVID-19. Study as a whole: Nucleic acid was either cDNA or gDNA, and it came from T cells, B-cell-depleted T cells, or PBMCs.

Sequencing was performed with immunoSEQ multiplex PCR; in TCRdb, only in-frame clones are kept and a portion is missing. The repertoire includes roughly 110,000 clones, over 80% of them detected once, and less than 1.5% sits in the top ten. This clone was counted once. This receptor was obtained from a woman in her twenties or thirties with acute or convalescent COVID-19. Material for sequencing was peripheral blood.

CDR3 loop: CASSPASDAGPYEQYF. The CDR3 bases are TGTGCCAGCTCACCGGCCAGCGACGCGGGGCCCTACGAGCAGTACTTC. This chain connects TRBV18 to TRBJ2-7; tentatively, D is TRBD2 (6 bases). This CDR3 has 16 residues. Trimming took off 3 bases at V and 2 bases at J, with 17 bases between the two ends. CDR1 and CDR2 from the germline V gene are KGHSH and LQKENI.